This entry is about one T cell receptor beta chain. The data originate from a study of blood T cell repertoires in COVID-19. Study information: COVID-19 samples, acute and convalescent, were from the United States, Italy and Spain. Nucleic acid was either cDNA or gDNA, and it came from T cells, B-cell-depleted T cells, or PBMCs.

This CDR3 has 13 amino acids. V was pared by 8 bases and J by 5 bases, with 10 bases between. CDR1 is MNHEY, CDR2 SVGAGI, per germline. In the original analysis: Estimated nucleated cell counts came from reference gene primer amplification. Sequencing used immunoSEQ multiplex PCR; TCRdb keeps in-frame clones, though not all of them. The V and J calls and clone size were taken over from that table, and D and trimming were inferred from the DNA. The sample lists about 140,000 clones, roughly 82% occurring once. This TCR derives from a human donor in a cohort sampled during active COVID-19. The material sequenced was peripheral blood. The rearrangement joins TRBV6-5 to TRBJ1-6; weak D call: TRBD1 (6 bases). The CDR3 nucleotides are TGTGCCAGCGGACAGACAAATAATTCACCCCTCCACTTT. It encodes CASGQTNNSPLHF.